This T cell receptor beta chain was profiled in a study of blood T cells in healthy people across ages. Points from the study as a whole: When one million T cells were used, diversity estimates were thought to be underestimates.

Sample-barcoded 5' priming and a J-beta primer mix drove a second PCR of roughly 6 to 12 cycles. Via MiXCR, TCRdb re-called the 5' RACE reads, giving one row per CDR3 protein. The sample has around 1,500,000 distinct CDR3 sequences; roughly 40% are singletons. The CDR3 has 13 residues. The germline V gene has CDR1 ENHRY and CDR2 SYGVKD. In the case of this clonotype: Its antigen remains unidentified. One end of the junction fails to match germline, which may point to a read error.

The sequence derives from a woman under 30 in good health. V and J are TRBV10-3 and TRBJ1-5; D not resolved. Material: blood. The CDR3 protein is CASSDQENQPQHF. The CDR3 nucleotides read TGTGCCAGCAGTGATCAGGAAAATCAGCCCCAGCATTTT.